This TCR beta chain was sequenced during a study of patients and donors after allogeneic stem cell transplantation. TCRdb processed the RT-PCR reads anew with MiXCR; each CDR3 protein has one entry. The table lists about 16,000 distinct CDR3 sequences, around a quarter of them singletons. V was shortened by 1 base and J by 6 bases, with 15 bases between the two germline ends. The CDR3 spans 15 residues. Germline V CDR1 and CDR2: SGHVS, FNYEAQ. This clonotype was observed a single time. V usage is TRBV7-6 and J usage is TRBJ1-1; D might be TRBD1 (6 bases). Sequencing was carried out using blood, either unsorted or a sorted T cell fraction (not recorded which). The receptor's source is a human donor who was either an allogeneic HSCT recipient or a stem cell or donor lymphocyte infusion donor (not recorded which). It is not recorded whose cells these are; they may come from a transplant donor. The CDR3 loop reads CASSLEPYREAEAFF. The DNA for the CDR3 is TGTGCCAGCAGCTTAGAACCCTACAGGGAGGCTGAAGCTTTCTTT.